The 26 T cell receptor beta chains below come from one sample, sequenced in a study of T cells in tuberculosis. Profiling relied on immunoSEQ multiplex PCR, and the TCRdb table lists in-frame clones only, not all of them. Of approximately 31,000 clones in the sample, nearly 97% are singletons; the top ten hold around 2%. Sequences were obtained from PBMCs. Receptors were obtained from a donor aged 10-35 years with latent tuberculosis or without tuberculosis infection.

This chain joins TRBV14 and TRBJ1-4; D perhaps matches TRBD1 (6 bases). Trimming took 4 bases from V and 8 from J, leaving 17 bases between them. Germline CDR1 is SGHDN and CDR2 is FVKESK. The CDR3 consists of 15 residues. CDR3 nucleotides: TGTGCCAGCAGCCCTTTTGGGGGGGCGCAGGAAAAACTGTTTTTT. Its translation is CASSPFGGAQEKLFF.

The chain combines TRBV6-4 with TRBJ2-7; D perhaps matches TRBD1 (6 bases). The CDR3 runs to 13 residues. The V gene lost 0 bases and the J gene lost 7 bases, with 10 bases spanning the gap. Germline V gene lookup returns CDR1 MRHNA and CDR2 SNTAGT. CDR3 sequence reads: CASSDSIQGEQYF. The CDR3 DNA is TGTGCCAGCAGTGACTCGATTCAGGGGGAGCAGTACTTC.

V usage is TRBV19 and J usage is TRBJ1-6; 10 bases line up with TRBD1. The V gene's germline CDR1 is LNHDA and CDR2 SQIVND (reference sequence). V dropped 8 bases and J dropped 3; count of bases not matched to a gene: 7. The CDR3 extends over 16 amino acids. The CDR3 nucleotides are TGTGCCAGTTCGACAGGGGGCGGGAACTATAATTCACCCCTCCACTTT. Protein product: CASSTGGGNYNSPLHF.

This clone was detected once. The chain recombines TRBV4-3 with TRBJ1-1; TRBD1 matches at 8 bases. This CDR3 has 15 amino acids. V was pared by 0 bases and J by 3 bases, with 3 bases of the junction left unmatched. The V gene's germline CDR1 is LGHNA and CDR2 YSLEER. The DNA of the CDR3 is TGCGCCAGCAGCCAAGAAGGACAGGGCGACACTGAAGCTTTCTTT. Its protein is CASSQEGQGDTEAFF.

The chain links TRBV6-1 to TRBJ1-2; D unresolved. CDR3 length equals 14 residues. The V gene's germline CDR1 is MNHNS and CDR2 SASEGT. With 6 bases removed from V and 3 bases from J, the gap between germline ends came to 14 bases. CDR3 protein: CASSPRNTDYGYTF. CDR3 DNA sequence: TGTGCCAGCAGCCCGAGGAACACGGACTATGGCTACACCTTC.

This CDR3 reads CASSYSFANKETQYF. CDR3 sequence (DNA): TGTGCCAGCAGTTACTCGTTCGCCAACAAGGAGACCCAGTACTTC. V usage is TRBV6-5 and J usage is TRBJ2-5, with unresolved D. Deletions cut 0 bases from V and 5 bases from J, with 13 bases between. The CDR3 consists of 15 residues. Germline V gives CDR1 MNHEY, CDR2 SVGAGI.

The chain couples TRBV29-1 to TRBJ1-1; 7 nucleotides line up with TRBD1. J was trimmed by 0 bases and V by 7 bases; bases with no gene match: 17. CDR3 length: 17 amino acids. Germline CDR1 is SQVTM and CDR2 is ANQGSEA. The CDR3 DNA sequence: TGCAGCGGGGGTTTGAATTACAGGGGTCGGATGAACACTGAAGCTTTCTTT. Its protein is CSGGLNYRGRMNTEAFF.

The chain is built from TRBV7-3 and TRBJ2-3; TRBD2 aligns across 9 bases. The germline V gene has CDR1 SGHTA and CDR2 FQGTGA. The CDR3 has 14 residues. J gave up 3 bases and V 5 bases, and 3 bases lay outside the gene matches. DNA for the CDR3: TGTGCCAGCAGCCTCACTAGCGGGACAGATACGCAGTATTTT. Its protein is CASSLTSGTDTQYF.

The chain recombines TRBV4-3 with TRBJ2-3; TRBD1 aligns across 9 bases. This CDR3 has 15 amino acids. Unmatched junction bases numbered 8, after V lost 6 bases and J lost 4 bases. The V gene's germline CDR1 is LGHNA and CDR2 YSLEER. CDR3 nucleotide sequence: TGCGCCAGCAGGACTAATACAGGGGGCGCAGATACGCAGTATTTT. Translated, it gives CASRTNTGGADTQYF.

The chain links TRBV27 to TRBJ2-6; a weak D match, TRBD2 (7 bases). This CDR3 has 16 residues. V was clipped by 5 bases and J by 4 bases, with 15 bases between them. Per the germline V gene, CDR1 is MNHEY and CDR2 is SMNVEV (reference sequence). The CDR3 region is CASSLGGGPGANVLTF. The CDR3 nucleotides read TGTGCCAGCAGTCTAGGGGGGGGGCCAGGGGCCAACGTCCTGACTTTC.

This clone came up once. The chain uses TRBV6-5 and TRBJ2-2; 11 bases are shared with TRBD2. V trimming: 0 bases; J trimming: 5 bases; junction bases outside the gene matches: 2. This CDR3 comprises 16 residues. Germline-derived CDR1 and CDR2 are MNHEY and SVGAGI. CDR3 coding DNA: TGTGCCAGCAGTTACTCGGGGACTAGCGGAACCGGGGAGCTGTTTTTT. Translating gives CASSYSGTSGTGELFF.

The chain uses TRBV5-8 and TRBJ2-6; 7 bases line up with TRBD1. The J segment lost 0 bases and the V segment lost 3 bases, leaving 3 bases of the junction unmatched. The CDR3 runs 16 residues. Germline V CDR1 and CDR2: SGHTS, YDEGEE. The CDR3 reads CASSWGQFSGANVLTF. The CDR3 region has the DNA TGTGCCAGCAGCTGGGGACAGTTCTCTGGGGCCAACGTCCTGACTTTC.

The rearrangement uses TRBV7-9 and TRBJ1-1; 10 nucleotides align to TRBD1. J gave up 4 bases and V 5 bases, and 4 bases lay outside the gene matches. CDR3 size: 14 residues. The germline CDR1 and CDR2 sequences are SEHNR and FQNEAQ (reference sequence). CDR3 nucleotides: TGTGCCAGCAGCATCGGGACAGGGGCCACTGAAGCTTTCTTT. As protein: CASSIGTGATEAFF. Full variable domain (rest looked up from reference TRBV7-9 and TRBJ1-1): DTGVSQNPRHKITKRGQNVTFRCDPISEHNRLYWYRQTLGQGPEFLTYFQNEAQLEKSRLLSDRFSAERPKGSFSTLEIQRTEQGDSAMYLCASSIGTGATEAFFGQGTRLTVV.

The V call is TRBV5-4, the J call TRBJ2-5; 8 bases map to TRBD2. Looked up from germline, CDR1 is SGHNT and CDR2 is YYREEE (reference sequence). J gave up 2 bases and V 4 bases, and 10 bases lay outside the gene matches. This CDR3 has 16 amino acids. The CDR3 loop is CASSPNPGGVQETQYF. The CDR3 DNA follows: TGTGCCAGCAGCCCGAACCCCGGGGGGGTACAAGAGACCCAGTACTTC.

The chain links TRBV7-8 to TRBJ2-2, with a possible D match to TRBD1 (6 bases). The V gene's germline CDR1 is SGHVS and CDR2 FQNEAQ. Trimming shortened V by 3 bases and J by 4 bases, and 9 bases separated the two germline ends. This CDR3 contains 14 residues. As DNA, the CDR3 is TGTGCCAGCAGCTTTAACAGGGTCACCGGGGAGCTGTTTTTT. It specifies CASSFNRVTGELFF.

CDR3 sequence: CASSLLAGVVGELFF. The CDR3 bases are TGTGCCAGCAGCTTATTAGCGGGAGTGGTCGGGGAGCTGTTTTTT. The chain joins TRBV13 to TRBJ2-2; 9 positions agree with TRBD2. CDR1 and CDR2 from the germline V gene are PRHDT and FYEKMQ (reference sequence). The CDR3 covers 15 residues. Trimming removed 2 bases from V and 7 bases from J; junction bases left unmatched: 5.

J is TRBJ1-5 and V is TRBV25-1, with 8 bases that match TRBD1. Germline assignment: CDR1 MGHDK and CDR2 SYGVNS. The junction had 7 bases not matched to a gene; V was cut back by 6 bases and J by 3 bases. The CDR3 extends over 15 amino acids. CDR3: CASRGPQGDNQPQHF. The CDR3 DNA sequence: TGTGCCAGCAGGGGCCCACAGGGGGACAATCAGCCCCAGCATTTT.

V is TRBV6-1 and J is TRBJ2-3, with D perhaps TRBD2 (6 bases). Germline V lookup: CDR1 MNHNS, CDR2 SASEGT. V lost 4 bases and J 0 bases, leaving 14 bases between the germline ends. This CDR3 comprises 16 residues. In DNA, the CDR3 is TGTGCCAGCAGTGGGTATGGGGGGAAAAGCACAGATACGCAGTATTTT. Encoded protein: CASSGYGGKSTDTQYF.

This chain joins TRBV6-1 and TRBJ1-2; a weak D match, TRBD1 (5 bases). The CDR3 has 15 residues. V was trimmed by 4 bases and J by 2 bases, leaving 14 bases between them. The germline V gene has CDR1 MNHNS and CDR2 SASEGT. For the CDR3, the DNA is TGTGCCAGCAGTGCCCGACAGTTCCAGAACTATGGCTACACCTTC. Protein product: CASSARQFQNYGYTF.

The chain uses TRBV4-1 and TRBJ1-6; D is uncertain. This CDR3 spans 12 amino acids. Germline assignment: CDR1 MGHRA and CDR2 YSYEKL. Trimming left V 2 bases short and J 12 bases short, with 8 bases between. CDR3 nucleotides: TGCGCCAGCAGCCAACCCGGGAGACCCCTCCACTTT. This translates into CASSQPGRPLHF.

The V call is TRBV29-1, the J call TRBJ2-7, with D unclear. V was clipped by 0 bases and J by 0 bases, with 6 bases between them. CDR3 length equals 13 residues. Germline lookup yields CDR1 SQVTM and CDR2 ANQGSEA. The CDR3 sequence is CSVEDPGSYEQYF. CDR3 sequence (DNA): TGCAGCGTTGAAGATCCGGGCTCCTACGAGCAGTACTTC.

This clone was observed once. This sequence joins TRBV19 and TRBJ1-2, with TRBD1 identical over 11 bases. V lost 5 bases, J lost 2 bases, and 7 bases stayed unmatched. This CDR3 spans 16 amino acids. Looked up from germline, CDR1 is LNHDA and CDR2 is SQIVND (reference sequence). CDR3 residues: CASSPRDRGGNYGYTF. The CDR3 DNA sequence: TGTGCCAGTAGTCCCCGGGACAGGGGGGGGAACTATGGCTACACCTTC.

J is TRBJ2-7 and V is TRBV5-1, with 14 positions matching TRBD2. The length of the CDR3 is 18 residues. Germline CDR1 and CDR2: SGHRS and YFSETQ. V gave up 4 bases and J gave up 3 bases; unmatched junction bases: 12. DNA of the CDR3: TGCGCCAGCAGCCGTAAAACAGGGACTAGCGGGAGTAGCTACGAGCAGTACTTC. Its protein product is CASSRKTGTSGSSYEQYF.

The chain carries TRBV7-8 and TRBJ1-2; 7 nucleotides line up with TRBD1. The J segment lost 4 bases and the V segment lost 1 base, leaving 6 bases of the junction unmatched. This CDR3 is built from 15 residues. The germline gives CDR1 SGHVS, CDR2 FQNEAQ. CDR3 in amino acids: CASSLDRGFSYGYTF. In DNA, the CDR3 is TGTGCCAGCAGCTTAGACAGGGGCTTTTCCTATGGCTACACCTTC.

V gene TRBV30 combines with J gene TRBJ2-7, with TRBD2 matching 9 bases. Losses at the gene ends were 3 bases for V and 6 bases for J; bases not matched to a gene: 6. This CDR3 spans 13 amino acids. From germline, CDR1 is GTSNPN and CDR2 SVGIG (reference sequence). The CDR3: CAWRTSGSSEQYF. CDR3 bases: TGTGCCTGGAGGACTAGCGGTAGCTCCGAGCAGTACTTC.

The chain recombines TRBV30 with TRBJ2-1; tentatively, D is TRBD2 (5 bases). V was cut by 1 base and J by 10 bases, with 8 bases left in between. Germline CDR1 GTSNPN, CDR2 SVGIG (reference sequence). The CDR3 is 11 amino acids. CDR3 sequence (DNA): TGTGCCTGGAGTGAGCGGAGGGAGCAGTTCTTC. Protein sequence: CAWSERREQFF. Supplemented by reference TRBV30 and TRBJ2-1, the full variable domain reads SQTIHQWPATLVQPVGSPLSLECTVEGTSNPNLYWYRQAAGRGLQLLFYSVGIGQISSEVPQNLSASRPQDRQFILSSKKLLLSDSGFYLCAWSERREQFFGPGTRLTVL.